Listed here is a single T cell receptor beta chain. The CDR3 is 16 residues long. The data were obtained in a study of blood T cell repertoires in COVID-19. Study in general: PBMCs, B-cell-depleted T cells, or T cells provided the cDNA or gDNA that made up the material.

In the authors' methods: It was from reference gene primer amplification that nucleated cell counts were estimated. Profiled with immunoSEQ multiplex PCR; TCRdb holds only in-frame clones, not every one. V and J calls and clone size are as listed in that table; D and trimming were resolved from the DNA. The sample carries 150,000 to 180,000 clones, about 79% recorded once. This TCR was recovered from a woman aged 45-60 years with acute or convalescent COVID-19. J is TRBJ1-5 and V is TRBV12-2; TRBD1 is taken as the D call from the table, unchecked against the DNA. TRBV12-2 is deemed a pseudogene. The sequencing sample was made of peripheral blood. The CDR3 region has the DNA TGTGCAAGTCGCTTAGAGTGGTCCAGTAGCAATCAGCCCCAGCATTTT. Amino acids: CASRLEWSSSNQPQHF.